The rows below give T cell receptor beta chains drawn from one sample of a study of early T cells in non-severe SARS-CoV-2 infection. TCRdb reprocessed the 5' RACE reads via MiXCR and lists one record per CDR3 protein. This repertoire shows approximately 69,000 distinct CDR3 sequences, 12% found once; its top ten account for around 4%. Sample: whole blood. These receptors all stem from an adult who was a healthcare worker with PCR-confirmed SARS-CoV-2 infection or an uninfected control (not recorded which). CDR3s include the opening cysteine and the closing phenylalanine or tryptophan. Fields, in order: D gene, V gene, J gene, clone size, CDR3 protein, CDR3 DNA. D genes are given only for firm matches. The size entry is marked missing in some rows and otherwise reads once, few, many or a size class.

d_call: NA
v_call: TRBV10-3
j_call: TRBJ1-1
clone_size: many
cdr3_aa: CAISESAGEGPNTEAFF
cdr3_nt: TGTGCCATCAGTGAGTCTGCTGGCGAGGGCCCGAACACTGAAGCTTTCTTT

d_call: NA
v_call: TRBV20-1
j_call: TRBJ1-1
clone_size: many
cdr3_aa: CSVQLNTEAFF
cdr3_nt: TGCAGTGTTCAGCTGAACACTGAAGCTTTCTTT

d_call: TRBD2
v_call: TRBV20-1
j_call: TRBJ2-3
clone_size: few
cdr3_aa: CSAPTPAGSSTDTQYF
cdr3_nt: TGCAGTGCGCCGACCCCAGCGGGGAGCTCCACAGATACGCAGTATTTT

d_call: NA
v_call: TRBV5-1
j_call: TRBJ2-2
clone_size: many
cdr3_aa: CASSYPEGRELFF
cdr3_nt: TGCGCCAGCAGCTACCCGGAGGGGAGGGAGCTGTTTTTT

d_call: NA
v_call: TRBV6-2/TRBV6-3
j_call: TRBJ2-7
clone_size: many
cdr3_aa: CATYGTLSYEQYF
cdr3_nt: TGTGCCACCTACGGGACTTTATCCTACGAGCAGTACTTC

d_call: NA
v_call: TRBV19
j_call: TRBJ1-5
clone_size: many
cdr3_aa: CASSINRAFYSNQPQHF
cdr3_nt: TGTGCCAGTAGTATTAATCGGGCTTTTTATAGCAATCAGCCCCAGCATTTT

d_call: NA
v_call: TRBV7-6
j_call: TRBJ2-1
clone_size: many
cdr3_aa: CASSLDRGPDEQFF
cdr3_nt: TGTGCCAGCAGCTTGGACCGGGGGCCGGATGAGCAGTTCTTC

d_call: NA
v_call: TRBV9
j_call: TRBJ2-3
clone_size: few
cdr3_aa: CASSSFAAAGTDTQYF
cdr3_nt: TGTGCCAGCAGCAGCTTCGCGGCAGCGGGCACAGATACGCAGTATTTT

d_call: TRBD1
v_call: TRBV29-1
j_call: TRBJ2-7
clone_size: NA
cdr3_aa: CSVLGAGGTYEQYF
cdr3_nt: TGCAGCGTTCTGGGGGCAGGGGGCACCTACGAGCAGTACTTC

d_call: TRBD2
v_call: TRBV11-2
j_call: TRBJ2-7
clone_size: many
cdr3_aa: CASTKEGGSYYEQYF
cdr3_nt: TGTGCCAGCACCAAGGAGGGCGGGAGCTATTACGAGCAGTACTTC

d_call: TRBD1
v_call: TRBV19
j_call: TRBJ2-1
clone_size: NA
cdr3_aa: CATGTGEQFF
cdr3_nt: TGTGCGACAGGGACCGGTGAGCAGTTCTTC

d_call: NA
v_call: TRBV7-3
j_call: TRBJ2-2
clone_size: few
cdr3_aa: CASSLAPGQHTGELFF
cdr3_nt: TGTGCCAGCAGCTTAGCCCCTGGACAGCACACCGGGGAGCTGTTTTTT

d_call: NA
v_call: TRBV9
j_call: TRBJ1-1
clone_size: NA
cdr3_aa: CASSVGMGVNTEAFF
cdr3_nt: TGTGCCAGCAGCGTAGGGATGGGGGTGAACACTGAAGCTTTCTTT

d_call: NA
v_call: TRBV13
j_call: TRBJ1-1
clone_size: NA
cdr3_aa: CASSLGRKNTEAFF
cdr3_nt: TGTGCCAGCAGCTTAGGACGAAAGAACACTGAAGCTTTCTTT

d_call: TRBD1
v_call: TRBV20-1
j_call: TRBJ2-7
clone_size: NA
cdr3_aa: CSALTGGREQYF
cdr3_nt: TGCAGTGCCCTTACAGGGGGTCGAGAGCAGTACTTC

d_call: NA
v_call: TRBV29-1
j_call: TRBJ2-3
clone_size: few
cdr3_aa: CSVDIGGTDTQYF
cdr3_nt: TGCAGCGTTGATATCGGGGGAACAGATACGCAGTATTTT

d_call: NA
v_call: TRBV29-1
j_call: TRBJ1-1
clone_size: many
cdr3_aa: CTGATAHMNTEAFF
cdr3_nt: TGCACCGGGGCGACAGCCCATATGAACACTGAAGCTTTCTTT

d_call: NA
v_call: TRBV15
j_call: TRBJ1-2
clone_size: few
cdr3_aa: CATSRDLEAVNYGYTF
cdr3_nt: TGTGCCACCAGCAGAGATCTTGAGGCAGTGAACTATGGCTACACCTTC

d_call: NA
v_call: TRBV6-2/TRBV6-3
j_call: TRBJ1-1
clone_size: NA
cdr3_aa: CASSRWGAPEAFF
cdr3_nt: TGTGCCAGCAGCCGATGGGGGGCACCTGAAGCTTTCTTT

d_call: NA
v_call: TRBV11-3
j_call: TRBJ2-5
clone_size: few
cdr3_aa: CASSPAGELGTQYF
cdr3_nt: TGTGCCAGCAGCCCCGCCGGCGAGCTGGGGACCCAGTACTTC

d_call: TRBD1
v_call: TRBV24-1
j_call: TRBJ1-2
clone_size: many
cdr3_aa: CATSDYPQAGGFGYTF
cdr3_nt: TGTGCCACCAGTGATTACCCCCAGGCAGGGGGCTTTGGCTACACCTTC

d_call: NA
v_call: TRBV30
j_call: TRBJ2-3
clone_size: medium-sized
cdr3_aa: CAWSVRVTLADTQYF
cdr3_nt: TGTGCCTGGAGTGTACGAGTTACCCTCGCAGATACGCAGTATTTT

d_call: NA
v_call: TRBV12-3/TRBV12-4
j_call: TRBJ2-3
clone_size: NA
cdr3_aa: CASNRDSTDTQYF
cdr3_nt: TGTGCCAGCAACCGGGACAGCACAGATACGCAGTATTTT

d_call: NA
v_call: TRBV28
j_call: TRBJ1-1
clone_size: many
cdr3_aa: CASSLITNTEAFF
cdr3_nt: TGTGCCAGCAGTTTAATTACGAACACTGAAGCTTTCTTT

d_call: NA
v_call: TRBV29-1
j_call: TRBJ1-1
clone_size: many
cdr3_aa: CSVEGRRGSTEAFF
cdr3_nt: TGCAGCGTTGAAGGCCGTCGGGGTTCCACTGAAGCTTTCTTT

d_call: TRBD1
v_call: TRBV28
j_call: TRBJ2-7
clone_size: NA
cdr3_aa: CASSRPGQSPYEQYF
cdr3_nt: TGTGCCAGCAGCCGACCGGGACAGAGCCCCTACGAGCAGTACTTC

d_call: TRBD1
v_call: TRBV29-1
j_call: TRBJ2-7
clone_size: few
cdr3_aa: CSARDRGQQYF
cdr3_nt: TGCAGCGCCAGGGACAGGGGGCAGCAGTACTTC

d_call: NA
v_call: TRBV5-1
j_call: TRBJ2-7
clone_size: NA
cdr3_aa: CASSPRVNLAEQYF
cdr3_nt: TGCGCCAGCAGCCCCCGGGTCAACCTAGCCGAGCAGTACTTC

d_call: NA
v_call: TRBV7-2
j_call: TRBJ2-3
clone_size: few
cdr3_aa: CASSLGGTRTDTQYF
cdr3_nt: TGTGCCAGCAGCTTAGGAGGGACTCGCACAGATACGCAGTATTTT

d_call: NA
v_call: TRBV7-6
j_call: TRBJ2-2
clone_size: NA
cdr3_aa: CASSLDATGELFF
cdr3_nt: TGTGCCAGCAGCTTAGATGCGACCGGGGAGCTGTTTTTT

d_call: NA
v_call: TRBV28
j_call: TRBJ1-5
clone_size: many
cdr3_aa: CASGYSRYSNQPQHF
cdr3_nt: TGTGCCAGCGGGTACAGTAGATATAGCAATCAGCCCCAGCATTTT

d_call: TRBD2
v_call: TRBV20-1
j_call: TRBJ2-1
clone_size: many
cdr3_aa: CSARGGTSGIFLYNEQFF
cdr3_nt: TGCAGTGCTAGAGGCGGGACTAGCGGGATTTTCCTCTACAATGAGCAGTTCTTC

d_call: NA
v_call: TRBV28
j_call: TRBJ2-2
clone_size: few
cdr3_aa: CASSGAGQMGTGELFF
cdr3_nt: TGTGCCAGCAGTGGGGCCGGACAGATGGGGACCGGGGAGCTGTTTTTT

d_call: TRBD2
v_call: TRBV20-1
j_call: TRBJ2-1
clone_size: many
cdr3_aa: CSASSGMREQFF
cdr3_nt: TGCAGTGCTAGCAGCGGGATGAGGGAGCAGTTCTTC

d_call: NA
v_call: TRBV5-1
j_call: TRBJ2-7
clone_size: NA
cdr3_aa: CASSLLRSYEQYF
cdr3_nt: TGCGCCAGCAGCTTATTGCGGTCCTACGAGCAGTACTTC

d_call: NA
v_call: TRBV29-1
j_call: TRBJ2-6
clone_size: medium-sized
cdr3_aa: CSVARDVDSGANVLTF
cdr3_nt: TGCAGCGTTGCGCGGGACGTTGACTCTGGGGCCAACGTCCTGACTTTC

d_call: TRBD1
v_call: TRBV18
j_call: TRBJ1-2
clone_size: few
cdr3_aa: CASSERTGEDGYTF
cdr3_nt: TGTGCCAGCTCAGAGCGGACAGGAGAGGATGGCTACACCTTC

d_call: NA
v_call: TRBV3-1
j_call: TRBJ2-2
clone_size: many
cdr3_aa: CASSQGTLNTGELFF
cdr3_nt: TGTGCCAGCAGCCAAGGGACTTTGAACACCGGGGAGCTGTTTTTT

d_call: TRBD1
v_call: TRBV6-5
j_call: TRBJ1-2
clone_size: many
cdr3_aa: CASSYGTGAANYGYTF
cdr3_nt: TGTGCCAGCAGTTACGGGACAGGGGCTGCTAACTATGGCTACACCTTC

d_call: TRBD2
v_call: TRBV18
j_call: TRBJ2-2
clone_size: NA
cdr3_aa: CASSGLADTGELFF
cdr3_nt: TGTGCCAGCTCGGGACTAGCGGACACCGGGGAGCTGTTTTTT

d_call: NA
v_call: TRBV2
j_call: TRBJ2-4
clone_size: NA
cdr3_aa: CASSENIQQYF
cdr3_nt: TGTGCCAGCAGTGAAAACATCCAGCAGTACTTC

d_call: NA
v_call: TRBV12-3/TRBV12-4
j_call: TRBJ1-1
clone_size: NA
cdr3_aa: CASSTTGTDEAFF
cdr3_nt: TGTGCCAGCAGTACCACAGGGACGGATGAAGCTTTCTTT

d_call: NA
v_call: TRBV18
j_call: TRBJ2-1
clone_size: few
cdr3_aa: CASSPAAEQFF
cdr3_nt: TGTGCCAGCTCACCCGCAGCCGAGCAGTTCTTC